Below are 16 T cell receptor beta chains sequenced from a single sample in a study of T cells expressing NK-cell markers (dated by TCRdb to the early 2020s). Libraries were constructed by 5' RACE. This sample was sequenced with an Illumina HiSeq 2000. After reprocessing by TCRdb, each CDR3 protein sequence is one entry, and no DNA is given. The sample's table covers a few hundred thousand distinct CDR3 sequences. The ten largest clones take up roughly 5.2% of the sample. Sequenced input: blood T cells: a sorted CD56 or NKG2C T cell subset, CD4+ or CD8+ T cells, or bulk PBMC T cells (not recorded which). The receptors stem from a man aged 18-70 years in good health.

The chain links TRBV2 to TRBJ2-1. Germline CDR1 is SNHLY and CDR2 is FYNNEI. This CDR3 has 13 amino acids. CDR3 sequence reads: CASSGMVSREQFF.

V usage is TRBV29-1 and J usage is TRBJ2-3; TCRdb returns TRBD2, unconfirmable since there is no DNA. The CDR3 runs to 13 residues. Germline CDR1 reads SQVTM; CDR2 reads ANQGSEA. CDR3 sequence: CSVEDRGLLTQYF.

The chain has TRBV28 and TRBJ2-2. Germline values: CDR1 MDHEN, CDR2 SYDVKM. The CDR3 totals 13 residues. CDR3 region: CASRSRQAGELFF. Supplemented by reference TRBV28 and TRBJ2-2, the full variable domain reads DVKVTQSSRYLVKRTGEKVFLECVQDMDHENMFWYRQDPGLGLRLIYFSYDVKMKEKGDIPEGYSVSREKKERFSLILESASTNQTSMYLCASRSRQAGELFFGEGSRLTVL.

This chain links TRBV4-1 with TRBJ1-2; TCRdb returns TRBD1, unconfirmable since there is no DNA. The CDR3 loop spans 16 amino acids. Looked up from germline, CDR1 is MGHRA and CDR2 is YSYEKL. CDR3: CASSQDDRNLNYGYTF.

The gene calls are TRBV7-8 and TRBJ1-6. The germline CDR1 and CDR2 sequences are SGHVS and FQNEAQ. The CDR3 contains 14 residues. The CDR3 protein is CASSYTRGSSPLHF.

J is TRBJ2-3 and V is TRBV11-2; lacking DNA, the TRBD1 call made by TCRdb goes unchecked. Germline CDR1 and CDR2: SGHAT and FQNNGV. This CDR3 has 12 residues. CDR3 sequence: CASSYPDPTQYF.

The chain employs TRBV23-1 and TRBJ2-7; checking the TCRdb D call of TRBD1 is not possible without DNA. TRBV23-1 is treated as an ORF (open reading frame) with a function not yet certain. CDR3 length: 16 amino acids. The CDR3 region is CASSQKPGHQSYEQYF.

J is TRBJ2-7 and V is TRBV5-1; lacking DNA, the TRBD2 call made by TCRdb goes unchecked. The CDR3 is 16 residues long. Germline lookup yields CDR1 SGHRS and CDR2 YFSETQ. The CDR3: CASTVSPSGGGYEQYF. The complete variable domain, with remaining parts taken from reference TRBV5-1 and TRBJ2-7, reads KAGVTQTPRYLIKTRGQQVTLSCSPISGHRSVSWYQQTPGQGLQFLFEYFSETQRNKGNFPGRFSGRQFSNSRSEMNVSTLELGDSALYLCASTVSPSGGGYEQYFGPGTRLTVT.

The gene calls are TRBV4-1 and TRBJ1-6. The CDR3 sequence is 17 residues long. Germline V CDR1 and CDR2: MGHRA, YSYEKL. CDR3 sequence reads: CASSQGAGVSYNSPLHF.

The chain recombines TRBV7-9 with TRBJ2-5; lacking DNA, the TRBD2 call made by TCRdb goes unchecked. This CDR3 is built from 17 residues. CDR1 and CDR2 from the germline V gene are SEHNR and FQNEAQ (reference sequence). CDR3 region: CASSPGRTSGGQETQYF.

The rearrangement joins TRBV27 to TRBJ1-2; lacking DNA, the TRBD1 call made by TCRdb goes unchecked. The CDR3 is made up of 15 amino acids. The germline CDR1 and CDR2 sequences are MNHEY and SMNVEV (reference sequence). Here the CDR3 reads CASSHQGQGAFGYTF.

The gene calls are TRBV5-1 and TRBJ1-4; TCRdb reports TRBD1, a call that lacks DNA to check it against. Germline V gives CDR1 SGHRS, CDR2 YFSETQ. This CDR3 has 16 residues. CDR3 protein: CASRAGTGRTNEKLFF.

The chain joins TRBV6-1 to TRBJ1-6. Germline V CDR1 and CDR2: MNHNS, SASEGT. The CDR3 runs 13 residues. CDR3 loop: CASNVGGNSPLHF.

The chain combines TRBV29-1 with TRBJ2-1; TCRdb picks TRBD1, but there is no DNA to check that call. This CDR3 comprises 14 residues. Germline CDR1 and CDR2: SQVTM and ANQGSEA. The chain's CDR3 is CSVVGGGPYNEQFF.

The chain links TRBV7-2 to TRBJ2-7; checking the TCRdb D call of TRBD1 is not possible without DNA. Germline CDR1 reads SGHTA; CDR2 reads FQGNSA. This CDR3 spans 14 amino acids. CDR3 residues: CASRADKPPYEQYF. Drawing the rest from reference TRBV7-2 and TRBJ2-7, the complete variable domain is GAGVSQSPSNKVTEKGKDVELRCDPISGHTALYWYRQSLGQGLEFLIYFQGNSAPDKSGLPSDRFSAERTGGSVSTLTIQRTQQEDSAVYLCASRADKPPYEQYFGPGTRLTVT.

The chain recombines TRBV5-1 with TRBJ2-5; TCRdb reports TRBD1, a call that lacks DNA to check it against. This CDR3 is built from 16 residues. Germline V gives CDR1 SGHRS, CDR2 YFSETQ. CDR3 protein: CASSPGQGGGQETQYF. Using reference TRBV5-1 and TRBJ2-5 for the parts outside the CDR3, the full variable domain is KAGVTQTPRYLIKTRGQQVTLSCSPISGHRSVSWYQQTPGQGLQFLFEYFSETQRNKGNFPGRFSGRQFSNSRSEMNVSTLELGDSALYLCASSPGQGGGQETQYFGPGTRLLVL.